This TCR beta chain was sequenced for a study of T-cell reconstitution after alpha-beta-depleted transplantation in children. This sample's TCRbeta library carried unique molecular identifier barcodes. TCRdb re-called the PCR reads with MiXCR, one entry per CDR3 protein. This sample has around 380,000 distinct CDR3 sequences, with roughly a tenth found just once. There are 13 residues in the CDR3. Trimming removed 2 bases from V and 5 bases from J, with 7 bases in between. Germline assignment: CDR1 SGHVS and CDR2 FQNEAQ. Sequenced material: PBMCs from the stem cell graft donor, taken from the stem cell graft. The sequence was collected from a human donor who donated a stem cell graft to a child with acute myeloid leukemia. This chain uses TRBV7-8 with TRBJ1-5; D is ambiguous. The CDR3 nucleotides are TGTGCCAGCAGCTTATGGAGCGATCAGCCCCAGCATTTT. It specifies CASSLWSDQPQHF.